This T cell receptor (beta chain) originates from a study of post-analysis software for immune sequencing data. Study-wide results and caveats: Five or six TRBV segments, TRBV5-6, TRBV5-1 and TRBV20-1 among them, were found more frequent in patients than controls.

Prepared libraries of TCR beta cDNA carried unique molecular identifiers. Using its own MiXCR run on the PCR reads, TCRdb lists one record per CDR3 protein. Of about 460,000 distinct CDR3 sequences listed, under 55% were seen once; the top ten hold 12%. Only a few counts were recorded for this clonotype. Its specificity is unknown. The germline CDR1 and CDR2 sequences are SQVTM and ANQGSEA. This CDR3 region has 11 residues. With 7 bases removed from V and 7 bases from J, the gap between germline ends came to 13 bases. The rearrangement links TRBV29-1 to TRBJ1-2, with D possibly being TRBD1 (6 bases). This sequence originates from a girl aged 5 to 17 with multiple sclerosis. Specimen: blood. DNA for the CDR3: TGCAGCGACCTAACAGGGCTTGGCTACACCTTC. It specifies CSDLTGLGYTF. Together with reference TRBV29-1 and TRBJ1-2, the CDR3 gives the full variable domain: SAVISQKPSRDICQRGTSLTIQCQVDSQVTMMFWYRQQPGQSLTLIATANQGSEATYESGFVIDKFPISRPNLTFSTLTVSNMSPEDSSIYLCSDLTGLGYTFGSGTRLTVV.